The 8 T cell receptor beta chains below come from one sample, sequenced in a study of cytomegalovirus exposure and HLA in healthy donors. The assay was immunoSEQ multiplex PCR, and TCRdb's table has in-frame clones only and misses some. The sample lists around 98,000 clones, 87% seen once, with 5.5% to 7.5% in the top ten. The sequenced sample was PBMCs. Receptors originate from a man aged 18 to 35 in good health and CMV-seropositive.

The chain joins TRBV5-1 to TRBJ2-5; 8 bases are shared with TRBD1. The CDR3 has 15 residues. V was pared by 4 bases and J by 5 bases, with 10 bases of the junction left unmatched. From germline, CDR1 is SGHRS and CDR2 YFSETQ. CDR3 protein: CASSPTTGESETQYF. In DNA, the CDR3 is TGCGCCAGCAGCCCGACGACAGGGGAATCGGAGACCCAGTACTTC.

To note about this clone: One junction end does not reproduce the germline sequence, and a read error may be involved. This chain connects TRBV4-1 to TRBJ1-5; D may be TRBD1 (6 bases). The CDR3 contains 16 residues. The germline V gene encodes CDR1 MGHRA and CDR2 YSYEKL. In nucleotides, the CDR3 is TGCGCCAGCAGCCAAGATCCAGGGGAGGGCAATCGGCCCCAGCATTTT. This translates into CASSQDPGEGNRPQHF.

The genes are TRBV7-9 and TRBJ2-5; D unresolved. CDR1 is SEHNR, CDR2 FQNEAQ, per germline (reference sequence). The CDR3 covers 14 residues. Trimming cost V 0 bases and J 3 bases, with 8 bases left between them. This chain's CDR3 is CASSLAKLKETQYF. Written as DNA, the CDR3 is TGTGCCAGCAGCTTAGCTAAACTAAAAGAGACCCAGTACTTC.

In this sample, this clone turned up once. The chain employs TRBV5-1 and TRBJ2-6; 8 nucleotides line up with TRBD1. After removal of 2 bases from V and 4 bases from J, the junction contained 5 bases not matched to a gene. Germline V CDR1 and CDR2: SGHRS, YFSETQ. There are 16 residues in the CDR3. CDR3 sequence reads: CASSFGQGSGANVLTF. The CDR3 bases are TGCGCCAGCAGCTTTGGACAGGGATCCGGGGCCAACGTCCTGACTTTC.

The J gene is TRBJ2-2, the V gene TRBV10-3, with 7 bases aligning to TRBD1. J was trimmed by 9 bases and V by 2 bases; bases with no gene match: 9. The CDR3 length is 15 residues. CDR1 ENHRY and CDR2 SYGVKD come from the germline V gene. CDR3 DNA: TGTGCCATCAGTGAGCAAAGACAGGGTGAAAGGGAGCTGTTTTTT. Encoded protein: CAISEQRQGERELFF.

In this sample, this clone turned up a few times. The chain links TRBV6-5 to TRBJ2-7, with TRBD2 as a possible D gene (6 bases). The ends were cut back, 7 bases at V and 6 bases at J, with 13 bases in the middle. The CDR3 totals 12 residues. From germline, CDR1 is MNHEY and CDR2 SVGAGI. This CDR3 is CASKTGLREQYF. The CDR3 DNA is TGTGCCAGCAAGACGGGACTTCGCGAGCAGTACTTC.

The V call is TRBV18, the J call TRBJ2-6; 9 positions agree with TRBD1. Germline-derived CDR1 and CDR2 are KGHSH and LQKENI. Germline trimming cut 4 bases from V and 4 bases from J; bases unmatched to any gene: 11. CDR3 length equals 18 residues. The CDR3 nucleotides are TGTGCCAGCTCACAAAGTCCCGGGACAGGGTCCGGGGCCAACGTCCTGACTTTC. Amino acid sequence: CASSQSPGTGSGANVLTF.

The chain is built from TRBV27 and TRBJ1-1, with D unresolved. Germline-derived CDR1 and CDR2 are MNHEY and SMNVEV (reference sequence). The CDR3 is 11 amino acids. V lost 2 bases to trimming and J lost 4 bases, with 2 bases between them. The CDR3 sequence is CASSLLTEAFF. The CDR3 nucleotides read TGTGCCAGCAGTTTACTCACTGAAGCTTTCTTT.